The next 24 T cell receptor beta chains were all read from a single sample in a study of cytomegalovirus exposure and HLA in healthy donors. Amplification used 60 Vbeta primers and 13 Jbeta primers. TCRdb keeps only in-frame clones here, not all; method: immunoSEQ multiplex PCR. The table for this sample gives some 120,000 clones. The sample comprised PBMCs. These receptors were obtained from a woman aged 55-75 years in good health and CMV-seronegative.

The rearrangement joins TRBV9 to TRBJ1-4, with 7 bases identical to TRBD1. V was pared by 3 bases and J by 3 bases, with 5 bases of the junction left unmatched. Per germline, CDR1 SGDLS and CDR2 YYNGEE. This CDR3 has 15 residues. CDR3 nucleotide sequence: TGTGCCAGCAGCGGATCCGGGACAGCTAATGAAAAACTGTTTTTT. Encoded protein: CASSGSGTANEKLFF. Looking up the rest from reference TRBV9 and TRBJ1-4 gives the full variable domain: DSGVTQTPKHLITATGQRVTLRCSPRSGDLSVYWYQQSLDQGLQFLIQYYNGEERAKGNILERFSAQQFPDLHSELNLSSLELGDSALYFCASSGSGTANEKLFFGSGTQLSVL.

The chain uses TRBV7-9 and TRBJ1-6, with a weak D call TRBD1 (5 bases). CDR3 length: 12 amino acids. V lost 5 bases, J lost 8 bases, and 7 bases lay in between. The V gene's germline CDR1 is SEHNR and CDR2 FQNEAQ (reference sequence). The chain's CDR3 is CASSRQYSPLHF. The CDR3 region has the DNA TGTGCCAGCAGCCGACAGTATTCACCCCTCCACTTT.

This sequence joins TRBV18 and TRBJ1-6, with TRBD1 as a possible D gene (5 bases). V shed 2 bases and J shed 7 bases, with 12 bases lying between them. The CDR3 is 15 amino acids. The V gene's germline CDR1 is KGHSH and CDR2 LQKENI. The CDR3, as DNA: TGTGCCAGCTCACCATACACGAGACAGAATTCACCCCTCCACTTT. Its translation is CASSPYTRQNSPLHF.

The chain employs TRBV19 and TRBJ2-5; the D gene is possibly TRBD1 (5 bases). Between the trimmed V and J ends, which lost 5 bases and 9 bases, there was a span of 16 bases. The V gene's germline CDR1 is LNHDA and CDR2 SQIVND (reference sequence). This CDR3 has 13 residues. This CDR3 is CASSASNKGAQYF. The CDR3 DNA reads as TGTGCCAGTAGTGCCTCAAACAAAGGGGCCCAGTACTTC.

The chain recombines TRBV28 with TRBJ2-7; weak D call: TRBD1 (6 bases). V lost 5 bases and J lost 4, with 12 bases in between. The CDR3 is 13 residues long. The germline gives CDR1 MDHEN, CDR2 SYDVKM. The CDR3 loop is CASSGGQGYEQYF. Written as DNA, the CDR3 is TGTGCCAGCAGTGGAGGCCAGGGGTACGAGCAGTACTTC. Complete variable domain (other parts from reference TRBV28 and TRBJ2-7): DVKVTQSSRYLVKRTGEKVFLECVQDMDHENMFWYRQDPGLGLRLIYFSYDVKMKEKGDIPEGYSVSREKKERFSLILESASTNQTSMYLCASSGGQGYEQYFGPGTRLTVT.

V is TRBV2 and J is TRBJ2-1; 8 bases map to TRBD1. The CDR3 sequence is 14 residues long. V shed 7 bases, J shed 4 bases, and the junction held 6 bases outside the gene matches. Germline lookup yields CDR1 SNHLY and CDR2 FYNNEI. The CDR3 nucleotides read TGTGCCAGCAAAGGCCAGGGGGCGTACAATGAGCAGTTCTTC. The encoded protein is CASKGQGAYNEQFF.

This chain connects TRBV19 to TRBJ2-1; no clear D gene. In germline, CDR1 is LNHDA, CDR2 SQIVND (reference sequence). The V end lost 3 bases, the J end lost 7 bases, and 13 bases lay between the germline ends. The CDR3 is 14 amino acids. The CDR3 DNA follows: TGTGCCAGTAGTATCGCGCAGGTCCAGAATGAGCAGTTCTTC. This encodes CASSIAQVQNEQFF. Drawing the rest from reference TRBV19 and TRBJ2-1, the complete variable domain is DGGITQSPKYLFRKEGQNVTLSCEQNLNHDAMYWYRQDPGQGLRLIYYSQIVNDFQKGDIAEGYSVSREKKESFPLTVTSAQKNPTAFYLCASSIAQVQNEQFFGPGTRLTVL.

The rearrangement links TRBV30 to TRBJ2-7; D gene unclear. The CDR3 loop spans 12 amino acids. Germline V CDR1 and CDR2: GTSNPN, SVGIG (reference sequence). V dropped 2 bases and J dropped 1 base, with 6 bases sitting between them. The CDR3 region is CAWSSGSYEQYF. The CDR3 region has the DNA TGTGCCTGGAGTTCAGGATCCTACGAGCAGTACTTC.

This chain uses TRBV19 with TRBJ1-2, with D possibly matching TRBD1 (6 bases). Trimming stripped 6 bases from V and 1 base from J, with 12 bases between. This CDR3 has 14 residues. CDR1 and CDR2 (germline): LNHDA, SQIVND (reference sequence). As DNA, the CDR3 is TGTGCCAGTAGCTACAGGGCGAGTAACTATGGCTACACCTTC. Amino acid sequence: CASSYRASNYGYTF.

The J gene is TRBJ1-4, the V gene TRBV6-5, with 8 positions matching TRBD1. J lost 7 bases, V lost 5 bases, and 9 bases had no gene match. The CDR3 totals 15 residues. In germline, CDR1 is MNHEY, CDR2 SVGAGI. The chain's CDR3 is CASSHGQGGGEKLFF. CDR3 nucleotides: TGTGCCAGCAGTCACGGACAGGGAGGCGGTGAAAAACTGTTTTTT.

V and J are TRBV7-3 and TRBJ1-2; TRBD1 aligns across 10 bases. Germline V gives CDR1 SGHTA, CDR2 FQGTGA. The CDR3 loop spans 14 amino acids. The V segment lost 5 bases and the J segment 6 bases; nucleotides outside the gene matches: 6. CDR3: CASSPTGGLDGYTF. The CDR3 nucleotides read TGTGCCAGCAGCCCGACAGGGGGCCTCGATGGCTACACCTTC.

The chain recombines TRBV27 with TRBJ1-5; 7 positions match TRBD1. CDR1 and CDR2 from the germline V gene are MNHEY and SMNVEV (reference sequence). This CDR3 is 13 amino acids long. V lost 6 bases and J lost 2; bases outside the gene matches: 1. CDR3 sequence: CASSGTGNQPQHF. CDR3 nucleotides: TGTGCCAGCAGCGGGACAGGCAATCAGCCCCAGCATTTT.

The chain links TRBV13 to TRBJ2-5, with D hard to call. TRBJ2-7 matches the DNA end more closely, so the J call is doubtful. Germline V gene data show CDR1 as PRHDT and CDR2 as FYEKMQ (reference sequence). The CDR3 contains 12 residues. The CDR3 sequence: CASSRNLGEQYF. Written as DNA, the CDR3 is TGTGCCAGCAGCCGGAACTTGGGCGAGCAGTACTTC.

The chain couples TRBV5-1 to TRBJ2-3; the D is unclear. This CDR3 spans 16 amino acids. The germline V and J ends were trimmed by 4 bases and 4 bases, with 19 bases remaining between them. Germline CDR1 reads SGHRS; CDR2 reads YFSETQ. CDR3 in amino acids: CASSESAQQAPDTQYF. CDR3 bases: TGCGCCAGCAGCGAATCCGCCCAGCAGGCCCCAGATACGCAGTATTTT.

The V call is TRBV18, the J call TRBJ1-2; D uncertain. V dropped 6 bases and J dropped 8 bases, with 13 bases sitting between them. The CDR3 spans 12 residues. CDR1 and CDR2 (germline): KGHSH, LQKENI. For the CDR3, the DNA is TGTGCCAGCTCCCCGCCGGAGGGAGGCTACACCTTC. Its protein product is CASSPPEGGYTF.

The genes are TRBV12-5 and TRBJ2-7; 10 bases are a match to TRBD2. This CDR3 has 16 amino acids. CDR1 is LGHNT and CDR2 is FRNRAP in the germline V gene. The J segment lost 4 bases and the V segment lost 2 bases, leaving 8 bases of the junction unmatched. Here the CDR3 DNA reads TGTGCTAGTGGTTTGCCGCGGGCTAGCGGGAGATACGAGCAGTACTTC. This sequence encodes CASGLPRASGRYEQYF.

J is TRBJ2-7 and V is TRBV27, with D tentatively TRBD2 (5 bases). In germline, CDR1 is MNHEY, CDR2 SMNVEV (reference sequence). The V end lost 4 bases, the J end lost 3 bases, and 13 bases lay between the germline ends. The CDR3 sequence is 14 residues long. CDR3 amino acids: CASSYQDGNYEQYF. Written as DNA, the CDR3 is TGTGCCAGCAGTTACCAGGACGGGAACTACGAGCAGTACTTC.

The V call is TRBV29-1, the J call TRBJ1-5; 7 bases are a match to TRBD1. V lost 7 bases, J lost 8 bases, and 14 bases stayed unmatched. The CDR3 is made up of 14 amino acids. The germline CDR1 and CDR2 sequences are SQVTM and ANQGSEA. CDR3 region: CSAATGPPGEPQHF. In DNA, the CDR3 is TGCAGCGCAGCGACAGGGCCCCCCGGGGAGCCCCAGCATTTT.

The gene calls are TRBV6-5 and TRBJ2-3, with 8 positions matching TRBD2. The V segment lost 6 bases and the J segment 3 bases; nucleotides outside the gene matches: 2. CDR1 is MNHEY and CDR2 is SVGAGI in the germline V gene. The CDR3 runs to 13 residues. The CDR3 reads CASRSSGTDTQYF. CDR3 in DNA: TGTGCCAGCAGGTCTAGCGGGACAGATACGCAGTATTTT.

This rearrangement joins TRBV19 to TRBJ2-2, with D perhaps TRBD2 (5 bases). The CDR3 contains 15 residues. Between the trimmed V and J ends, which lost 7 bases and 4 bases, there was a span of 16 bases. Germline CDR1 reads LNHDA; CDR2 reads SQIVND (reference sequence). CDR3 sequence reads: CASTSTSPSTGELFF. The CDR3 region has the DNA TGTGCCAGTACCTCCACTAGTCCCTCCACCGGGGAGCTGTTTTTT.

The rearrangement links TRBV10-1 to TRBJ2-7; 14 nucleotides align to TRBD2. The germline gives CDR1 WNHNN, CDR2 SYGVQD (reference sequence). The CDR3 totals 15 residues. Unmatched junction bases numbered 3, after V lost 5 bases and J lost 3 bases. CDR3 sequence: CASSTGTSGSYEQYF. Here the CDR3 DNA reads TGCGCCAGCAGTACTGGGACTAGCGGGAGCTACGAGCAGTACTTC.

The chain links TRBV19 to TRBJ2-1; D might be TRBD2 (6 bases). This CDR3 is built from 16 residues. Germline V gene sequence: CDR1 LNHDA, CDR2 SQIVND (reference sequence). Trimming left V 5 bases short and J 7 bases short, with 21 bases between. The CDR3 loop is CASSPRGGTAWNEQFF. The CDR3, as DNA: TGTGCCAGTAGTCCCCGCGGCGGGACCGCATGGAATGAGCAGTTCTTC.

The V gene is TRBV30, the J gene TRBJ2-1; TRBD2 matches 15 bases. CDR1 GTSNPN and CDR2 SVGIG come from the germline V gene (reference sequence). This CDR3 region has 15 residues. Trimming cost V 2 bases and J 8 bases; bases outside gene matches: 4. The CDR3 is CAWSRGLAGGYEQFF. In DNA, the CDR3 is TGTGCCTGGAGTAGGGGACTAGCGGGAGGCTATGAGCAGTTCTTC.

The rearrangement joins TRBV27 to TRBJ2-6; no clear D gene. V was clipped by 2 bases and J by 3 bases, with 8 bases between them. Germline V lookup: CDR1 MNHEY, CDR2 SMNVEV (reference sequence). CDR3 length: 15 residues. This CDR3 reads CASSLLGGGANVLTF. DNA of the CDR3: TGTGCCAGCAGTTTACTCGGTGGTGGGGCCAACGTCCTGACTTTC.